The rows below give T cell receptor beta chains drawn from one sample of a study of T-cell memory formation after mild COVID-19. TCRdb independently ran MiXCR on the 5' RACE reads; one entry per CDR3 protein. The sample lists approximately 490,000 distinct CDR3 sequences, 20% occurring once. The sample taken for sequencing was PBMCs or a T cell subset sorted from them (not recorded which). These receptor sequences come from an adult woman who had mild COVID-19 (a few samples of this study predate the infection). Cell type and time point are not known. Both conserved end residues are part of each CDR3. Fields, in order: J gene, V gene, D gene, clone size, CDR3 DNA, CDR3 protein. A D gene is named only where the DNA matches it firmly. Rows may omit the clone size; those that give it use once, few, many or a size class.

j_gene: TRBJ2-5; v_gene: TRBV20-1; d_gene: .; abundance: .; CDR3nt: TGCAGTGCTAAACATACGGAGACCCAGTACTTC; CDR3aa: CSAKHTETQYF
j_gene: TRBJ2-1; v_gene: TRBV7-3; d_gene: TRBD1; abundance: .; CDR3nt: TGTGCCAGCAAGGAGAACAGGGGGTCGATTGGTGAGCAGTTCTTC; CDR3aa: CASKENRGSIGEQFF
j_gene: TRBJ2-6; v_gene: TRBV20-1; d_gene: .; abundance: few; CDR3nt: TGCAGTGCTCAGAGCCGTAGAGGACAGCTCTCTGGGGCCAACGTCCTGACTTTC; CDR3aa: CSAQSRRGQLSGANVLTF
j_gene: TRBJ1-4; v_gene: TRBV4-2; d_gene: .; abundance: few; CDR3nt: TGTGCCAGCAGCCAAGATCGGGCCACAGGTGGGAAAAAACTGTTTTTT; CDR3aa: CASSQDRATGGKKLFF
j_gene: TRBJ2-1; v_gene: TRBV7-9; d_gene: .; abundance: few; CDR3nt: TGTGCCAGCAGCTTAGCTCTGGGAGCTTCTGAGCAGTTCTTC; CDR3aa: CASSLALGASEQFF
j_gene: TRBJ2-1; v_gene: TRBV20-1; d_gene: .; abundance: many; CDR3nt: TGCAGTGCTAGAGTTGGGACTCGGAACAATGAGCAGTTCTTC; CDR3aa: CSARVGTRNNEQFF
j_gene: TRBJ2-2; v_gene: TRBV20-1; d_gene: .; abundance: .; CDR3nt: TGCAGTGCTAGAGATGGCGGGGGCAACACCGGGGAGCTGTTTTTT; CDR3aa: CSARDGGGNTGELFF
j_gene: TRBJ2-1; v_gene: TRBV6-1; d_gene: TRBD1; abundance: .; CDR3nt: TGTGCCAGCAGTGCCTTCCGGGACAGGACTCAGAATGAGCAGTTCTTC; CDR3aa: CASSAFRDRTQNEQFF
j_gene: TRBJ2-7; v_gene: TRBV4-2; d_gene: TRBD2; abundance: few; CDR3nt: TGTGCCAGCAGCCAAGAGGGACTAGCGGGGGGTTACGAGCAGTACTTC; CDR3aa: CASSQEGLAGGYEQYF
j_gene: TRBJ2-7; v_gene: TRBV29-1; d_gene: .; abundance: few; CDR3nt: TGCAGCGTTGAGTGGCAGGTCGTGCAGTACTTC; CDR3aa: CSVEWQVVQYF
j_gene: TRBJ1-1; v_gene: TRBV30; d_gene: .; abundance: .; CDR3nt: TGTGCCTGGGCATACATGGAGAACACTGAAGCTTTCTTT; CDR3aa: CAWAYMENTEAFF
j_gene: TRBJ2-3; v_gene: TRBV7-6; d_gene: .; abundance: few; CDR3nt: TGTGCCAGCATCCATCGACCGGGAGGCACAGATACGCAGTATTTT; CDR3aa: CASIHRPGGTDTQYF
j_gene: TRBJ1-4; v_gene: TRBV25-1; d_gene: .; abundance: few; CDR3nt: TGTGCCAGCAGTGAATTTGGGTCCGTGGAAAAACTGTTTTTT; CDR3aa: CASSEFGSVEKLFF
j_gene: TRBJ2-1; v_gene: TRBV6-2/TRBV6-3; d_gene: .; abundance: few; CDR3nt: TGTGCCAGCAGTAGACAGTTTGAGCAGTTCTTC; CDR3aa: CASSRQFEQFF
j_gene: TRBJ1-1; v_gene: TRBV9; d_gene: TRBD1; abundance: few; CDR3nt: TGTGCCAGCAGCGTAATGGGACAGCTGAACACTGAAGCTTTCTTT; CDR3aa: CASSVMGQLNTEAFF
j_gene: TRBJ2-7; v_gene: TRBV29-1; d_gene: TRBD1; abundance: many; CDR3nt: TGCAGCGTCCGACAGGGATCCTACGAGCAGTACTTC; CDR3aa: CSVRQGSYEQYF
j_gene: TRBJ2-1; v_gene: TRBV4-3; d_gene: TRBD2; abundance: .; CDR3nt: TGCGCCAGCAGCCAGCAGTTGACGCGGGAGTTGGGCAATGAGCAGTTCTTC; CDR3aa: CASSQQLTRELGNEQFF
j_gene: TRBJ2-5; v_gene: TRBV5-1; d_gene: .; abundance: many; CDR3nt: TGCGCCAGCAGCCTGGGACCGCAAGAGACCCAGTACTTC; CDR3aa: CASSLGPQETQYF
j_gene: TRBJ1-1; v_gene: TRBV11-2; d_gene: .; abundance: .; CDR3nt: TGTGCCAGCAGCTTAGTCTGGAACACTGAAGCTTTCTTT; CDR3aa: CASSLVWNTEAFF
j_gene: TRBJ1-2; v_gene: TRBV12-3/TRBV12-4; d_gene: .; abundance: .; CDR3nt: TGTGCCAGCAGTTCTCAGGCAGGAGCACGCTATGGCTACACCTTC; CDR3aa: CASSSQAGARYGYTF
j_gene: TRBJ1-2; v_gene: TRBV4-1; d_gene: .; abundance: .; CDR3nt: TGCGCCAGCAGCCACCGGGACGGCGGGAACTATGGCTACACCTTC; CDR3aa: CASSHRDGGNYGYTF
j_gene: TRBJ1-4; v_gene: TRBV2; d_gene: TRBD1; abundance: .; CDR3nt: TGTGCCAGCAAGGCTAGGACAGGGGGCGCGAGGGAAAAACTGTTTTTT; CDR3aa: CASKARTGGAREKLFF
j_gene: TRBJ2-3; v_gene: TRBV24-1; d_gene: .; abundance: .; CDR3nt: TGTGCCACCAGCTCCTCAGATACGCAGTATTTT; CDR3aa: CATSSSDTQYF
j_gene: TRBJ1-5; v_gene: TRBV29-1; d_gene: .; abundance: many; CDR3nt: TGCAGCGTTGCCTCCGATATGAGACAGCCCCAGCATTTT; CDR3aa: CSVASDMRQPQHF
j_gene: TRBJ2-3; v_gene: TRBV4-1; d_gene: .; abundance: few; CDR3nt: TGCGCCAGCAGCCAGTGGGGGACGGACACAGATACGCAGTATTTT; CDR3aa: CASSQWGTDTDTQYF
j_gene: TRBJ2-1; v_gene: TRBV5-1; d_gene: .; abundance: .; CDR3nt: TGCGCCAGCAGCTCTCAATCTGGGGGAGGCTCCTACAATGAGCAGTTCTTC; CDR3aa: CASSSQSGGGSYNEQFF
j_gene: TRBJ2-3; v_gene: TRBV12-3/TRBV12-4; d_gene: .; abundance: .; CDR3nt: TGTGCCAGCAGTCCACGCGGGAGCACAGATACGCAGTATTTT; CDR3aa: CASSPRGSTDTQYF
j_gene: TRBJ1-1; v_gene: TRBV20-1; d_gene: .; abundance: .; CDR3nt: TGCAGTGCTAGAGAAGGAGGGACTCTAGCTTTCTTT; CDR3aa: CSAREGGTLAFF
j_gene: TRBJ2-2; v_gene: TRBV7-6; d_gene: .; abundance: .; CDR3nt: TGTGCCAGCAGCTTAACCGGACAGCCCGGGGAGCTGTTTTTT; CDR3aa: CASSLTGQPGELFF
j_gene: TRBJ1-5; v_gene: TRBV18; d_gene: .; abundance: .; CDR3nt: TGTGCCAGCTCACCAAGACGGGATAGCAATCAGCCCCAGCATTTT; CDR3aa: CASSPRRDSNQPQHF
j_gene: TRBJ2-1; v_gene: TRBV7-8; d_gene: TRBD2; abundance: few; CDR3nt: TGTGCCAGCAGCTTATACTTTAGCGGGGTCAATGAGCAGTTCTTC; CDR3aa: CASSLYFSGVNEQFF